One T cell receptor (beta chain) is described in this entry. Antigen unknown. This record comes from a study of shared clonotypes between healthy human individuals. Study findings and constraints: Only blood underwent sampling, and tissue repertoires likely differ. Memory subsets generally showed smaller estimated richness than naive subsets did.

Only Caucasian adults living in Nashville, Tennessee served as donors. The CDR3 is 14 amino acids. Germline V gives CDR1 MDHEN, CDR2 SYDVKM. J was trimmed by 5 bases and V by 8 bases; bases with no gene match: 5. Repertoires were generated with immunoSEQ multiplex PCR, while TCRdb's copy carries only in-frame clones and drops some. Of some 2,500,000 clones in the sample, around 92% were seen once. The sequencing sample was made of naive CD4+ T cells from PBMCs. Regarding subset: CD45RA+ positively selected. This receptor was obtained from a man aged 18 to 29 in good health. Some clones in this sample may be carry-over from other donors' samples. The gene calls are TRBV28 and TRBJ2-3; 12 nucleotides match TRBD2. The DNA for the CDR3 is TGTGCCAGCGACTCTAGCGGGAGGGTAGATACGCAGTATTTT. This encodes CASDSSGRVDTQYF.